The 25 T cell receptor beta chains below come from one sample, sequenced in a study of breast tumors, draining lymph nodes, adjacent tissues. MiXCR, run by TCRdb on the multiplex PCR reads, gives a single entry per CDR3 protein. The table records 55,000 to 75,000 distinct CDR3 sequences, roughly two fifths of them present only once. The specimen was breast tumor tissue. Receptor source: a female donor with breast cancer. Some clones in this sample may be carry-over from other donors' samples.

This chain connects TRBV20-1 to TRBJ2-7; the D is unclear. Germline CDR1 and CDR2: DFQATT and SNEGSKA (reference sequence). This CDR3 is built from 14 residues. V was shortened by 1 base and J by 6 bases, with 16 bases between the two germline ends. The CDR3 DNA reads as TGCAGTGCTAGAGGTGCGAGGAGCCGCTCCGAGCAGTACTTC. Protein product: CSARGARSRSEQYF.

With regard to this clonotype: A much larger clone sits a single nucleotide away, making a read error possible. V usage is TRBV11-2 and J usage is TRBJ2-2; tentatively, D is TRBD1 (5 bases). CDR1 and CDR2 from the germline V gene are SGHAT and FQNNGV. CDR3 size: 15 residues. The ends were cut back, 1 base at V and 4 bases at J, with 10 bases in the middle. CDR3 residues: CASSLVTGGTGELFF. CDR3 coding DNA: TGTGCCAGCAGCTTAGTAACAGGCGGCACCGGGGAGCTGTTTTTT.

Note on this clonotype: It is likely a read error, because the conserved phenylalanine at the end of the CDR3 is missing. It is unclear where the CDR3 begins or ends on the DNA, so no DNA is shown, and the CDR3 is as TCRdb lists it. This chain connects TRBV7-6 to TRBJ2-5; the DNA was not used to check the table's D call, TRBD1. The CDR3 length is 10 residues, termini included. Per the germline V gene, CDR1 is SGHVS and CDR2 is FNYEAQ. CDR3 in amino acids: CASSLSILGT.

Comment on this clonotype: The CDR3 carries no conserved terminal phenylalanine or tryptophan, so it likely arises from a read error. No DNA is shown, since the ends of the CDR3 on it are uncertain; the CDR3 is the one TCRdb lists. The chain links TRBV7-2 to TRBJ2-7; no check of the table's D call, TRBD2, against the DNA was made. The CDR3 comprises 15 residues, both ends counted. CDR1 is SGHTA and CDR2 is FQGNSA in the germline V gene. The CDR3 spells CASSLTSGGPYEQHS.

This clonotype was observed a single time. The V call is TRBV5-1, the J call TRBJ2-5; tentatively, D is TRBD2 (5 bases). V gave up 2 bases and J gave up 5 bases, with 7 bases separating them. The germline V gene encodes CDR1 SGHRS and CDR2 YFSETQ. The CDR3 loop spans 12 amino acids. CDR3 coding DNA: TGCGCCAGCAGCTTACGAGGGGAGACCCAGTACTTC. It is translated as CASSLRGETQYF.

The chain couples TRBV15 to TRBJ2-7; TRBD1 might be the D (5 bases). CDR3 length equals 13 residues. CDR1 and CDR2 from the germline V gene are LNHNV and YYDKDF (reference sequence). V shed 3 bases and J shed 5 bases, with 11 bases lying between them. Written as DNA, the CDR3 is TGTGCCACCAGCAGCTTAGGGGCAGACGAGCAGTACTTC. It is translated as CATSSLGADEQYF. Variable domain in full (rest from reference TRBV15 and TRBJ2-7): DAMVIQNPRYQVTQFGKPVTLSCSQTLNHNVMYWYQQKSSQAPKLLFHYYDKDFNNEADTPDNFQSRRPNTSFCFLDIRSPGLGDTAMYLCATSSLGADEQYFGPGTRLTVT.

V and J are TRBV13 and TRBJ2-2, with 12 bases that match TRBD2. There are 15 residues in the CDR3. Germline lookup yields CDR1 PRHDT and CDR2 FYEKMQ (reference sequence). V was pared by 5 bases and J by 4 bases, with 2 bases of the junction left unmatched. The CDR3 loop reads CASSVLAGGTGELFF. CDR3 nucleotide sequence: TGTGCCAGCAGCGTACTAGCGGGAGGCACCGGGGAGCTGTTTTTT.

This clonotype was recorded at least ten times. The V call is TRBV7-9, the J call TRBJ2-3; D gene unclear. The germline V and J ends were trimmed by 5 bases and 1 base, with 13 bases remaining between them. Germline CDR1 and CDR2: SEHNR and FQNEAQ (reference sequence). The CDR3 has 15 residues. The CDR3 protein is CASSRPWDGTDTQYF. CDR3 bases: TGTGCCAGCAGCCGACCCTGGGATGGCACAGATACGCAGTATTTT.

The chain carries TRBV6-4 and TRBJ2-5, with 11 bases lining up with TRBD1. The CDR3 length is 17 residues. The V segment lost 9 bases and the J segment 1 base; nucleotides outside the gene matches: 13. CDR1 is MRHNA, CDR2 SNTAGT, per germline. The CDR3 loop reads CARRPRDRGTSQETQYF. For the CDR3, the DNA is TGTGCCAGAAGGCCCCGGGACAGGGGGACTAGCCAAGAGACCCAGTACTTC.

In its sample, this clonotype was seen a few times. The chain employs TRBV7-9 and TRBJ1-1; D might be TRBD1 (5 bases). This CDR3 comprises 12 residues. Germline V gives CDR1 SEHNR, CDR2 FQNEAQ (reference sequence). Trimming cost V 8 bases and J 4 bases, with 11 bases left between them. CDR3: CASVVQGTEAFF. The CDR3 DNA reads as TGTGCCAGCGTAGTGCAGGGCACTGAAGCTTTCTTT.

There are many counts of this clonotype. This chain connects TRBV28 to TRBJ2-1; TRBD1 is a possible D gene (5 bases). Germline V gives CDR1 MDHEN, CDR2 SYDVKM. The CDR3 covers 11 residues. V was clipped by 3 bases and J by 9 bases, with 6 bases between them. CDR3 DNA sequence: TGTGCCAGCAGTTTGACAGCTGAGCAGTTCTTC. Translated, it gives CASSLTAEQFF.

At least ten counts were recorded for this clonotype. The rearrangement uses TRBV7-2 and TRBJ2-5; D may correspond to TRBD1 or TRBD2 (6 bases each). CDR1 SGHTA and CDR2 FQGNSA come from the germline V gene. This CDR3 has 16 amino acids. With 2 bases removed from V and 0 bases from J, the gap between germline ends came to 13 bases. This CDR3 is CASSLPWGDNQETQYF. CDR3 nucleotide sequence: TGTGCCAGCAGCTTACCCTGGGGGGACAACCAAGAGACCCAGTACTTC.

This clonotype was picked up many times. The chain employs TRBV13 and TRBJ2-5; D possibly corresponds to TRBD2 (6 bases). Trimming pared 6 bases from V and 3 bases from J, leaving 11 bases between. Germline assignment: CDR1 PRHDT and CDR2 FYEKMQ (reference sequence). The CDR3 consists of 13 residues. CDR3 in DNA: TGTGCCAGCAGAAGACCGGGGGAAGAGACCCAGTACTTC. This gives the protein CASRRPGEETQYF. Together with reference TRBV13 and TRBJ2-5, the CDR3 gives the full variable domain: AAGVIQSPRHLIKEKRETATLKCYPIPRHDTVYWYQQGPGQDPQFLISFYEKMQSDKGSIPDRFSAQQFSDYHSELNMSSLELGDSALYFCASRRPGEETQYFGPGTRLLVL.

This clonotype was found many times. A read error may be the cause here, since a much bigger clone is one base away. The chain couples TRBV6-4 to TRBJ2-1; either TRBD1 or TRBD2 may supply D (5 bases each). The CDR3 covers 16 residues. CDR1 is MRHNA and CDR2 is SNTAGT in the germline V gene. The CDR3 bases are TGTACCAGCAGTGACCGGGCCGGGGCCTCCTACAATGAGCAGTTCTTC. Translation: CTSSDRAGASYNEQFF.

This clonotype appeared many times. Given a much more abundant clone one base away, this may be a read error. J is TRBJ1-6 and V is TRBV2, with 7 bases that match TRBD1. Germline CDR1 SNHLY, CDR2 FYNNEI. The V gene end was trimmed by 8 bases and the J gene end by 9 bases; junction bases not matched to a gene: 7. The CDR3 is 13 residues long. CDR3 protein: CASEDREGSPLHF. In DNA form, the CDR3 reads TGTGCCAGCGAAGACAGGGAGGGTTCACCCCTCCACTTT.

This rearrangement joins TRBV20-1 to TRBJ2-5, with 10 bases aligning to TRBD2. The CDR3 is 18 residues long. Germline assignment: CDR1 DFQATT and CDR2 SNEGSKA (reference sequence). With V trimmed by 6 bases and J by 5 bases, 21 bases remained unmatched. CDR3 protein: CSARPTSGSGGIWETQYF. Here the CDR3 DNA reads TGCAGTGCCCGTCCGACTAGCGGGTCAGGGGGTATTTGGGAGACCCAGTACTTC.

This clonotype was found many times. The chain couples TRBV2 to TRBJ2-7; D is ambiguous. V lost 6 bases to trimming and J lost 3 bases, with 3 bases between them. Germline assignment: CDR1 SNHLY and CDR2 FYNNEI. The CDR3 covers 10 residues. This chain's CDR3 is CASRDYEQYF. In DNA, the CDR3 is TGTGCCAGCAGGGACTACGAGCAGTACTTC.

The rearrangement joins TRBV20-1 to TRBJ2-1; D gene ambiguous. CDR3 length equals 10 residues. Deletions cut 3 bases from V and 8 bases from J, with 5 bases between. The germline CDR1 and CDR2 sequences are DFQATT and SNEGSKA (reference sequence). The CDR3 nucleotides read TGCAGTGCTAGTTTCGATGAGCAGTTCTTC. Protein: CSASFDEQFF.

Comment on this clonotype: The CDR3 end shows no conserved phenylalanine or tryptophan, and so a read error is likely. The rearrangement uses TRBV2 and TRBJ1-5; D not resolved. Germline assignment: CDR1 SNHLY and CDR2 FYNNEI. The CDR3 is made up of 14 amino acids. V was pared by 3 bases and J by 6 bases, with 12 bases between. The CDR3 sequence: CASSEKSACQPQHL. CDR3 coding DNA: TGTGCCAGCAGTGAGAAATCGGCCTGTCAGCCCCAGCATCTT.

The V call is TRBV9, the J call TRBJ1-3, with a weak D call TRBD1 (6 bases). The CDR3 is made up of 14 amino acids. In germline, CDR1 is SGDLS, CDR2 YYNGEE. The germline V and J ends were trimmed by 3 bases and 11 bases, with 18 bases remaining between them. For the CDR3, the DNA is TGTGCCAGCAGCGGGGAAAACAGGGTGGACCCCATATATTTT. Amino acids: CASSGENRVDPIYF.

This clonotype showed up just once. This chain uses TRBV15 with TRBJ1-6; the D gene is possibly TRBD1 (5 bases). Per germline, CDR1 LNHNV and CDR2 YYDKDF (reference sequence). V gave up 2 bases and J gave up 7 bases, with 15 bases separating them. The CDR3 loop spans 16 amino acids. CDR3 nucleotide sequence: TGTGCCACCAGCAGAAGAGATAGGGACCTCAATTCACCCCTCCACTTT. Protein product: CATSRRDRDLNSPLHF. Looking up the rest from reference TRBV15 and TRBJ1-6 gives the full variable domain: DAMVIQNPRYQVTQFGKPVTLSCSQTLNHNVMYWYQQKSSQAPKLLFHYYDKDFNNEADTPDNFQSRRPNTSFCFLDIRSPGLGDTAMYLCATSRRDRDLNSPLHFGNGTRLTVT.

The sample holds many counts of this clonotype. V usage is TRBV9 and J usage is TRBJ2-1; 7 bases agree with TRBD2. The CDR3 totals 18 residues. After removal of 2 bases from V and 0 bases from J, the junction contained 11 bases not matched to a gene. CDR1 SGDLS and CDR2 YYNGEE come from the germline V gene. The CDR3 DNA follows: TGTGCCAGCAGCGTCCCCGGGATCGGGGGGAGCTCCTACAATGAGCAGTTCTTC. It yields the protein CASSVPGIGGSSYNEQFF.

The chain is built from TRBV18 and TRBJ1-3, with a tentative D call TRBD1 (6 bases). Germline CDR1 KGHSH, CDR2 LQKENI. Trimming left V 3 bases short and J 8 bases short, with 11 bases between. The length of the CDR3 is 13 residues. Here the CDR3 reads CASSPSRGDTIYF. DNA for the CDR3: TGTGCCAGCTCACCGAGTAGGGGGGACACCATATATTTT.

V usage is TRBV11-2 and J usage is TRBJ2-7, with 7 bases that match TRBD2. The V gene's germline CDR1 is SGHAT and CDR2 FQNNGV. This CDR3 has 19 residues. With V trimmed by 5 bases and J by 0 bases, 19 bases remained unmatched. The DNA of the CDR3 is TGTGCCAGCAGCCGCTCTCCGGGACCAGCGGGGATGGCCTCCTACGAGCAGTACTTC. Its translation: CASSRSPGPAGMASYEQYF.

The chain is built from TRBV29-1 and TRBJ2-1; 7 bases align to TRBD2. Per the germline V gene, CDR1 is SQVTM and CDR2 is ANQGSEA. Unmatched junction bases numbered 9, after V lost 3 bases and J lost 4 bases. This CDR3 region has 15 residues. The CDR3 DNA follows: TGCAGCGTTGATCTTAGCGGGCCCCTTTACAATGAGCAGTTCTTC. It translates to CSVDLSGPLYNEQFF.